These T cell receptor beta chains were read from a single sample in a study of blood T cell repertoires in COVID-19. Generated by immunoSEQ multiplex PCR, the TCRdb table keeps only in-frame clones and is missing some. The repertoire has hundreds of thousands of clones, more than 80% of them found once; the top ten carry 1.4%. The sample taken for sequencing was peripheral blood. Source of these receptors: a woman aged 25 to 39 with active or convalescent COVID-19. CDR3s include the opening cysteine and the closing phenylalanine or tryptophan. Each record gives: J gene, D gene, V gene, CDR3 length, clone size, CDR3 protein, CDR3 DNA. The D gene is left open where the match is weak. Clone size is not always given. Where it is, it says once, few, many or a class for expanded clones.

J: TRBJ1-2
D: TRBD1
V: TRBV5-8
length: 15
size: NA
CDR3: CASSIRDSGSNGYTF
DNA: TGTGCCAGCAGCATACGGGACAGTGGAAGCAATGGCTACACCTTC

J: TRBJ1-2
D: TRBD1
V: TRBV19
length: 16
size: NA
CDR3: CAIKPGQGPANYGYTF
DNA: TGTGCCATTAAACCGGGACAGGGGCCCGCTAACTATGGCTACACCTTC

J: TRBJ2-7
D: NA
V: TRBV5-1
length: 15
size: NA
CDR3: CASSLVGASPYEQYF
DNA: TGCGCCAGCAGCTTGGTAGGGGCTTCTCCCTACGAGCAGTACTTC

J: TRBJ2-3
D: TRBD1
V: TRBV6-5
length: 14
size: once
CDR3: CASSDRGSTDTQYF
DNA: TGTGCCAGCAGCGACAGGGGTAGCACAGATACGCAGTATTTT

J: TRBJ1-2
D: TRBD1
V: TRBV27
length: 15
size: NA
CDR3: CASSLLTGGLYGYTF
DNA: TGTGCCAGCAGTTTATTGACAGGGGGCCTCTATGGCTACACCTTC

J: TRBJ1-2
D: NA
V: TRBV13
length: 16
size: NA
CDR3: CASRGKRDRVMGGYTF
DNA: TGTGCCAGCAGGGGGAAGCGGGACCGGGTAATGGGTGGCTACACCTTC

J: TRBJ2-5
D: NA
V: TRBV9
length: 15
size: NA
CDR3: CASSVGTGRGETQYF
DNA: TGTGCCAGCAGCGTAGGTACAGGGAGGGGAGAGACCCAGTACTTC

J: TRBJ2-3
D: TRBD2
V: TRBV14
length: 16
size: NA
CDR3: CASTEGLAGETDTQYF
DNA: TGTGCCAGCACCGAGGGACTAGCGGGGGAGACAGATACGCAGTATTTT

J: TRBJ1-4
D: NA
V: TRBV2
length: 15
size: NA
CDR3: CASRRTASTNEKLFF
DNA: TGTGCCAGCAGAAGGACAGCTTCAACTAATGAAAAACTGTTTTTT

J: TRBJ2-1
D: TRBD1
V: TRBV6-1
length: 15
size: NA
CDR3: CASSERQGVHNEQFF
DNA: TGTGCCAGCAGTGAACGGCAGGGGGTCCACAATGAGCAGTTCTTC

J: TRBJ2-7
D: NA
V: TRBV6-5
length: 12
size: NA
CDR3: CATEAPTYEQYF
DNA: TGTGCCACCGAGGCCCCAACCTACGAGCAGTACTTC

J: TRBJ1-5
D: TRBD1
V: TRBV27
length: 14
size: few
CDR3: CASSLGQGNQPQHF
DNA: TGTGCCAGCAGTTTAGGACAGGGGAATCAGCCCCAGCATTTT

J: TRBJ2-7
D: NA
V: TRBV5-1
length: 13
size: once
CDR3: CASSRGGSYEQYF
DNA: TGCGCCAGCAGTAGGGGGGGCTCCTACGAGCAGTACTTC

J: TRBJ2-7
D: TRBD2
V: TRBV4-1
length: 16
size: NA
CDR3: CASSQESGGTPYEQYF
DNA: TGCGCCAGCAGCCAAGAGTCGGGGGGGACGCCCTACGAGCAGTACTTC

J: TRBJ1-1
D: NA
V: TRBV5-1
length: 15
size: NA
CDR3: CASSPGGSVNTEAFF
DNA: TGCGCCAGCAGCCCAGGAGGCTCGGTGAACACTGAAGCTTTCTTT

J: TRBJ2-6
D: TRBD1
V: TRBV6-6
length: 18
size: once
CDR3: CASIRGTGVVSGANVLTF
DNA: TGTGCCAGCATTCGAGGGACAGGGGTCGTCTCTGGGGCCAACGTCCTGACTTTC

J: TRBJ1-2
D: NA
V: TRBV7-9
length: 15
size: NA
CDR3: CASSLIPPGISGYTF
DNA: TGTGCCAGCAGCTTAATTCCCCCGGGTATCAGTGGCTACACCTTC

J: TRBJ1-5
D: NA
V: TRBV11-2
length: 14
size: NA
CDR3: CASSGPADNQPQHF
DNA: TGTGCCAGCAGCGGCCCCGCCGACAATCAGCCCCAGCATTTT

J: TRBJ2-7
D: TRBD2
V: TRBV27
length: 16
size: NA
CDR3: CASSLIPAGGNYEQYF
DNA: TGTGCCAGCAGTTTAATCCCAGCGGGAGGGAACTACGAGCAGTACTTC

J: TRBJ1-4
D: NA
V: TRBV15
length: 14
size: NA
CDR3: CATTPGVTNEKLFF
DNA: TGTGCCACCACCCCAGGGGTCACTAATGAAAAACTGTTTTTT

J: TRBJ1-2
D: NA
V: TRBV6-5
length: 15
size: NA
CDR3: CASSYSTGSGYGYTF
DNA: TGTGCCAGCAGTTACTCAACAGGCTCCGGCTATGGCTACACCTTC

J: TRBJ1-5
D: NA
V: TRBV7-8
length: 14
size: NA
CDR3: CASSLAENNQPQHF
DNA: TGTGCCAGCAGCTTAGCGGAGAATAATCAGCCCCAGCATTTT

J: TRBJ2-7
D: TRBD1
V: TRBV29-1
length: 12
size: NA
CDR3: CSVRTGNYEQYF
DNA: TGCAGCGTCCGGACAGGGAACTACGAGCAGTACTTC

J: TRBJ2-7
D: NA
V: TRBV10-3
length: 15
size: NA
CDR3: CAISEGGGRDYEQYF
DNA: TGTGCCATCAGTGAGGGAGGTGGCAGAGACTACGAGCAGTACTTC

J: TRBJ2-1
D: NA
V: TRBV5-1
length: 12
size: NA
CDR3: CASSWTGDEQFF
DNA: TGCGCCAGCAGCTGGACCGGGGATGAGCAGTTCTTC

J: TRBJ2-1
D: NA
V: TRBV10-1
length: 14
size: NA
CDR3: CASGEATSGNEQFF
DNA: TGCGCCAGCGGGGAAGCGACCTCAGGGAATGAGCAGTTCTTC

J: TRBJ1-1
D: TRBD1
V: TRBV2
length: 15
size: few
CDR3: CASSTGGVMNTEAFF
DNA: TGTGCCAGCAGCACAGGGGGAGTCATGAACACTGAAGCTTTCTTT

J: TRBJ2-7
D: TRBD1
V: TRBV5-6
length: 14
size: NA
CDR3: CASSTDRAPYEQYF
DNA: TGTGCCAGCAGCACGGACAGGGCCCCCTACGAGCAGTACTTC

J: TRBJ1-2
D: NA
V: TRBV6-1
length: 14
size: NA
CDR3: CASSEIGANYGYTF
DNA: TGTGCCAGCAGTGAGATAGGGGCGAACTATGGCTACACCTTC

J: TRBJ2-1
D: NA
V: TRBV11-2
length: 13
size: few
CDR3: CASSSLRVLEQFF
DNA: TGTGCCAGCAGCTCACTTAGAGTTCTTGAGCAGTTCTTC

J: TRBJ2-1
D: TRBD1
V: TRBV10-1
length: 14
size: NA
CDR3: CASSGQQGLDEQFF
DNA: TGCGCCAGCAGTGGTCAACAGGGGCTTGATGAGCAGTTCTTC

J: TRBJ1-2
D: NA
V: TRBV10-2
length: 12
size: NA
CDR3: CASSVDSYGYTF
DNA: TGCGCCAGCAGTGTCGACAGTTATGGCTACACCTTC

J: TRBJ2-7
D: NA
V: TRBV16
length: 14
size: NA
CDR3: CASSRVTIGGEQYF
DNA: TGTGCCAGCAGCCGAGTGACAATCGGGGGCGAGCAGTACTTC

J: TRBJ2-2
D: TRBD2
V: TRBV4-1
length: 16
size: NA
CDR3: CASSHPRGGGAGELFF
DNA: TGCGCCAGCAGCCACCCTCGGGGGGGCGGCGCCGGGGAGCTGTTTTTT

J: TRBJ1-2
D: NA
V: TRBV19
length: 15
size: NA
CDR3: CASSLRDSSNYGYTF
DNA: TGTGCCAGTAGTCTACGAGACTCGTCTAACTATGGCTACACCTTC

J: TRBJ1-1
D: NA
V: TRBV4-1
length: 15
size: NA
CDR3: CASSQDSQGSTEAFF
DNA: TGCGCCAGCAGCCAAGACTCCCAGGGTAGCACTGAAGCTTTCTTT

J: TRBJ2-1
D: TRBD2
V: TRBV6-6
length: 15
size: NA
CDR3: CASSYTRGAYNEQFF
DNA: TGTGCCAGCAGTTATACGCGGGGGGCCTACAATGAGCAGTTCTTC

J: TRBJ2-1
D: TRBD2
V: TRBV10-1
length: 16
size: NA
CDR3: CASSESRASGKVEQFF
DNA: TGCGCCAGCAGTGAGTCGAGGGCTAGCGGAAAGGTTGAGCAGTTCTTC

J: TRBJ2-3
D: TRBD2
V: TRBV6-2/TRBV6-3
length: 16
size: few
CDR3: CASSPGGGAVIDTQYF
DNA: TGTGCCAGCAGCCCTGGCGGGGGGGCGGTAATAGATACGCAGTATTTT

J: TRBJ2-5
D: NA
V: TRBV2
length: 15
size: NA
CDR3: CASSEGGVGQETQYF
DNA: TGTGCCAGCAGTGAAGGGGGCGTAGGACAAGAGACCCAGTACTTC

J: TRBJ2-7
D: NA
V: TRBV5-1
length: 18
size: NA
CDR3: CASSAPTRGSEGSYEQYF
DNA: TGCGCCAGCAGCGCCCCTACGAGGGGGTCTGAAGGATCCTACGAGCAGTACTTC

J: TRBJ1-2
D: NA
V: TRBV19
length: 12
size: NA
CDR3: CASSYDRSGYTF
DNA: TGTGCCAGTAGCTACGACAGGAGTGGCTACACCTTC

J: TRBJ1-2
D: TRBD1
V: TRBV10-1
length: 17
size: NA
CDR3: CASRGGDRVNCLYGYTF
DNA: TGCGCCAGCAGGGGGGGGGACAGGGTCAATTGTCTCTATGGCTACACCTTC